The sequence of this T cell receptor (beta chain) was determined in a study of cytomegalovirus exposure and HLA in healthy donors. The CDR3 is 14 residues long. Trimming removed 4 bases at V and 4 bases at J, with 10 bases between. Germline loops: CDR1 SGHVS, CDR2 FNYEAQ. The repertoire was sequenced with immunoSEQ multiplex PCR; TCRdb's copy has only in-frame clones and lacks some. Of some 110,000 clones in the sample, about 85% were seen once. Sequenced input: PBMCs. The chain is built from TRBV7-6 and TRBJ2-2, with D uncertain. The TCR originated in a woman between 18 and 29 years old in good health and CMV-seropositive. The CDR3, as DNA: TGTGCCAGCAGCTCCAGAACGGGCACCGGGGAGCTGTTTTTT. Its protein is CASSSRTGTGELFF.